These 4 T cell receptor beta chains originate from one sample sequenced in a study of CXCR3-negative and CXCR3-positive naive CD8 T cells. Overall study findings and caveats: When CXCR3-positive naive cells were set against CXCR3-negative naive cells, the former had more hydrophobic TRB CDR3s.

These TCRs' antigens remain unknown. UMI-labeled 5' RACE yielded the TRB cDNA libraries. TCRdb re-called the 5' RACE reads, yielding one record per CDR3 amino acid sequence without DNA. Its table lists 150,000 or so distinct CDR3 sequences. Sequenced input: naive CXCR3+ CD8+ T cells from blood. Subset denoted: CD45RO-CCR7+CD27+CD95- naive CD8+ T cells expressing CXCR3 (TNR3+). These receptors originate from a human donor in good health. Some clones in this sample may be carry-over from other donors' samples.

The gene calls are TRBV5-1 and TRBJ2-1. The CDR3 is 15 residues long. In germline, CDR1 is SGHRS, CDR2 YFSETQ. The CDR3 loop reads CASSFFPSAYNEQFF.

The chain is built from TRBV7-3 and TRBJ2-5; the TCRdb D gene call, TRBD1, has no DNA to confirm it. The length of the CDR3 is 13 residues. Germline loops: CDR1 SGHTA, CDR2 FQGTGA. CDR3 in amino acids: CASSLMARETQYF.

The rearrangement joins TRBV28 to TRBJ2-7. CDR1 and CDR2 from the germline V gene are MDHEN and SYDVKM. CDR3 size: 16 residues. The CDR3 region is CASSFQVRQETYEQYF.

The chain has TRBV7-9 and TRBJ1-1; TCRdb's assignment of TRBD1 cannot be checked, as there is no DNA. The CDR3 extends over 14 amino acids. CDR1 is SEHNR, CDR2 FQNEAQ, per germline (reference sequence). CDR3 amino acids: CASSSLTGNTEAFF.